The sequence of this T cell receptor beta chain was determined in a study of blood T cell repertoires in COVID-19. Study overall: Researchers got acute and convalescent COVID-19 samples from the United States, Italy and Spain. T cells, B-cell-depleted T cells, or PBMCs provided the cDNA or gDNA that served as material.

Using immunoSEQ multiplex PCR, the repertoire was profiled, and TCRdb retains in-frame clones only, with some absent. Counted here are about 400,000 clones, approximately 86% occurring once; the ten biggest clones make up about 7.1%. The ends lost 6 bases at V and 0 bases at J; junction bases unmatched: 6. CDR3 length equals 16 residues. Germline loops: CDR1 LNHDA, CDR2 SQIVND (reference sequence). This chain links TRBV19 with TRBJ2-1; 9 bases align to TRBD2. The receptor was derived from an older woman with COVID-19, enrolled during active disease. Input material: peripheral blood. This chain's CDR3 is CASSSGGQISYNEQFF. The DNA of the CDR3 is TGTGCCAGTAGCAGCGGGGGGCAGATCTCCTACAATGAGCAGTTCTTC. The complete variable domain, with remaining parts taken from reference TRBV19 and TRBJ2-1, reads DGGITQSPKYLFRKEGQNVTLSCEQNLNHDAMYWYRQDPGQGLRLIYYSQIVNDFQKGDIAEGYSVSREKKESFPLTVTSAQKNPTAFYLCASSSGGQISYNEQFFGPGTRLTVL.